The clone carrying this T cell receptor beta chain was seen at least ten times. TCRdb reprocessed the 5' RACE reads with MiXCR, giving one entry per CDR3 protein. Of 400,000 to 550,000 distinct CDR3 sequences in the sample, 20% to 25% are singletons; the top ten hold 0.8% to 1%. The germline CDR1 and CDR2 sequences are SEHNR and FQNEAQ (reference sequence). J was trimmed by 3 bases and V by 4 bases; bases with no gene match: 3. The CDR3 length is 15 residues. The sample belongs to a study of identical twins. These data are also associated with another study on T cells expressing NK-cell markers. That report adds: The eight sequenced donors comprised seven who were HCMV-seropositive and one who was seronegative.

The receptor comes from a woman aged 18-29 years in good health. Sequencing used CD4+ T cells sorted from blood. The chain carries TRBV7-9 and TRBJ2-7; 13 positions match TRBD2. The CDR3 DNA is TGTGCCAGCAGCTCCGGACTAGCGGGAGTCTACGAGCAGTACTTC. This encodes CASSSGLAGVYEQYF.